A selection of T cell receptor beta chains follows, all from one sample in a study of HIV-infected children after antiretroviral therapy interruption. Using its own MiXCR run on the 3' RACE reads, TCRdb lists one record per CDR3 protein. The sample shows more than 40,000 distinct CDR3 sequences, roughly 4.5% of them seen only once. The sample was CD45RA+ CD4+ T cells from PBMCs, pooled from several time points, taken from a donor given antiretroviral therapy, either interrupted or continuous. These receptors all stem from a pool of human donors with HIV. CDR3s include the opening cysteine and the closing phenylalanine or tryptophan. D genes are given only for firm matches.

V,D,J,CDR3
TRBV3-1,-,TRBJ2-2,CASSQDSGGPTGELFF
TRBV6-1,TRBD2,TRBJ2-4,CASSEARSRGGRSQAKNIQYF
TRBV2,-,TRBJ1-6,CASSSGVEYSSPLHF
TRBV23-1,-,TRBJ1-5,CASPKGTDSNQPQHF
TRBV15,-,TRBJ2-1,CATSRMYEQFF
TRBV28,-,TRBJ2-3,CASTLKLGGDTQYF
TRBV29-1,TRBD2,TRBJ2-3,CSVERSGGLDTQYF
TRBV20-1,-,TRBJ1-5,CSAREPGHRFSNQPQHF
TRBV10-3,-,TRBJ2-3,CAISEEGRLSTQYF
TRBV7-2,-,TRBJ2-6,CASSYRTGRPGANVLTF
TRBV7-6,TRBD1,TRBJ2-4,CASSLYRGGDIQYF
TRBV5-1,-,TRBJ2-6,CASSSPGGANVLTF
TRBV29-1,-,TRBJ1-3,CSVSGRDSGNTIYF
TRBV12-3/TRBV12-4,-,TRBJ2-5,CASSFNPGQVWTQYF
TRBV12-3/TRBV12-4,TRBD2,TRBJ2-7,CASRPSGAGYEQYF
TRBV20-1,TRBD2,TRBJ2-3,CSARVPPGLAGRGADTQYF
TRBV21-1,-,TRBJ2-3,CASSKDEGGQYTQYF
TRBV10-3,TRBD2,TRBJ2-7,CAISGRDVTPYEQYF
TRBV7-9,-,TRBJ2-7,CASSLAHDAKRDEQYF
TRBV11-2,-,TRBJ1-2,CASNRQVPEAYTF
TRBV6-2/TRBV6-3,-,TRBJ1-1,CASSLGGHAFF
TRBV23-1,-,TRBJ1-1,CASPSRRIGRTEAFF
TRBV19,TRBD1,TRBJ2-1,CASSTTGVNEQFF